What follows are 26 T cell receptor beta chains derived from one specimen sequenced in a study of beta chain features in type 1 diabetes. Expressed TCRB transcripts got sequenced, as all isolated RNA was reverse transcribed. The table came from immunoSEQ multiplex PCR; TCRdb's copy has only in-frame clones and leaves some out. The data hold 120,000 to 150,000 clones, with 8.5% to 12% observed a single time. Sequencing input: naive CD4+ T cells from blood. These receptors all stem from a man younger than 35 in good health.

A note on this clone: A read error may account for a junction end that differs from germline. The chain joins TRBV7-9 to TRBJ2-7; TRBD1 is a possible D gene (5 bases). The CDR3 is 12 amino acids. The germline V gene encodes CDR1 SEHNR and CDR2 FQNEAQ (reference sequence). CDR3 DNA sequence: TGTGCCAGCAGCCCTTGGGGCGGAACAGGATTCTTC. Translating it yields CASSPWGGTGFF.

The chain links TRBV9 to TRBJ1-3; TRBD1 aligns across 9 bases. Per the germline V gene, CDR1 is SGDLS and CDR2 is YYNGEE. J lost 4 bases, V lost 3 bases, and 17 bases had no gene match. The CDR3 covers 19 residues. The CDR3 nucleotides read TGTGCCAGCAGCGCCGCCCAATCGCGGCGAGGGACAGGGGGAAACACCATATATTTT. It is translated as CASSAAQSRRGTGGNTIYF.

This clone was found many times. The genes are TRBV29-1 and TRBJ1-1, with D possibly TRBD1 on 5 matching bases. CDR3 size: 13 residues. Trimming cost V 1 base and J 7 bases, with 13 bases left between them. Germline V gives CDR1 SQVTM, CDR2 ANQGSEA. The DNA of the CDR3 is TGCAGCGTTGAAGGGACACGCCTGGATGAAGCTTTCTTT. As protein: CSVEGTRLDEAFF.

The sample holds a few counts of this clone. The chain recombines TRBV6-5 with TRBJ2-2; D uncertain. CDR3 length: 16 residues. V lost 2 bases and J lost 0, with 10 bases in between. Germline V gene lookup returns CDR1 MNHEY and CDR2 SVGAGI. The CDR3 sequence: CASSYRGGANTGELFF. CDR3 in DNA: TGTGCCAGCAGTTACCGTGGCGGCGCGAACACCGGGGAGCTGTTTTTT.

The chain links TRBV7-6 to TRBJ2-7; the D gene is possibly TRBD1 (5 bases). V shed 1 base and J shed 3 bases, with 13 bases lying between them. Germline V gene data show CDR1 as SGHVS and CDR2 as FNYEAQ. CDR3 size: 15 residues. The CDR3 DNA follows: TGTGCCAGCAGCTTAGTAGGTGCCAGGGACTACGAGCAGTACTTC. It is translated as CASSLVGARDYEQYF.

CDR3 nucleotide sequence: TGTGCCAGCAGCTTGAGGGGGCTTGAGTATGGCTACACCTTC. Its translation: CASSLRGLEYGYTF. The chain recombines TRBV5-4 with TRBJ1-2; TRBD1 aligns across 7 bases. CDR3 length equals 14 residues. V shed 1 base and J 5 bases; nucleotides not matched to a gene: 5. Germline CDR1 reads SGHNT; CDR2 reads YYREEE (reference sequence). Looking up the rest from reference TRBV5-4 and TRBJ1-2 gives the full variable domain: ETGVTQSPTHLIKTRGQQVTLRCSSQSGHNTVSWYQQALGQGPQFIFQYYREEENGRGNFPPRFSGLQFPNYSSELNVNALELDDSALYLCASSLRGLEYGYTFGSGTRLTVV.

V is TRBV5-4 and J is TRBJ2-7; TRBD1 might be the D (5 bases). Trimming took 1 base from V and 5 from J, leaving 19 bases between them. There are 16 residues in the CDR3. Germline values: CDR1 SGHNT, CDR2 YYREEE (reference sequence). DNA for the CDR3: TGTGCCAGCAGCTTGAATCTGGATAGGGGCTTCGACGAGCAGTACTTC. Protein sequence: CASSLNLDRGFDEQYF.

The rearrangement links TRBV11-3 to TRBJ2-4, with 7 bases that match TRBD1. Germline assignment: CDR1 SGHNT and CDR2 YENEEA. The CDR3 covers 11 residues. V dropped 5 bases and J dropped 15; count of bases not matched to a gene: 7. CDR3 coding DNA: TGTGCCAGCAGCATGCAGACAGGGCCGTACTTC. This translates into CASSMQTGPYF.

This clone was detected a few times. The rearrangement joins TRBV21-1 to TRBJ1-4; the table names TRBD1, a call not compared with the DNA. TRBV21-1 is marked as a pseudogene. The CDR3 has 19 amino acids. The chain's CDR3 is CASRRRGHSLVQTNEKLFF. The CDR3 DNA follows: TGTGCCAGCAGACGAAGGGGTCATAGCTTGGTTCAGACTAATGAAAAACTGTTTTTT.

CDR3 sequence reads: CAISESRGETTEAFF. DNA of the CDR3: TGTGCCATCAGTGAGTCACGGGGGGAGACAACTGAAGCTTTCTTT. This chain connects TRBV10-3 to TRBJ1-1; D is possibly TRBD1 (5 bases). Trimming shortened V by 0 bases and J by 5 bases, and 13 bases separated the two germline ends. Germline V gene data show CDR1 as ENHRY and CDR2 as SYGVKD. The CDR3 length is 15 residues.

Only a few counts were recorded for this clone. This chain uses TRBV5-1 with TRBJ2-7, with TRBD1 matching over 10 bases. The CDR3 is made up of 14 amino acids. The junction had 4 bases not matched to a gene; V was cut back by 4 bases and J by 3 bases. The germline V gene has CDR1 SGHRS and CDR2 YFSETQ. The CDR3 loop is CASSATGGHYEQYF. Written as DNA, the CDR3 is TGCGCCAGCAGCGCGACAGGGGGCCACTACGAGCAGTACTTC.

This clone has a count of ten or more. The J gene is TRBJ2-5, the V gene TRBV7-2; TRBD2 agrees at 10 bases. The CDR3 is 18 residues long. V gave up 5 bases and J gave up 5 bases; unmatched junction bases: 17. Germline-derived CDR1 and CDR2 are SGHTA and FQGNSA. The CDR3 nucleotides are TGTGCCAGCAGCCACACGAGACTAGCGGGCGGCCTCGTGGAGACCCAGTACTTC. Translated: CASSHTRLAGGLVETQYF.

V usage is TRBV6-5 and J usage is TRBJ2-7; D is perhaps TRBD2 (6 bases). The CDR3 is 14 residues long. Germline V gives CDR1 MNHEY, CDR2 SVGAGI. The germline V and J ends were trimmed by 7 bases and 4 bases, with 17 bases remaining between them. CDR3 sequence: CASTKDTGDYEQYF. CDR3 bases: TGTGCCAGCACCAAGGACACGGGAGATTACGAGCAGTACTTC.

The table lists this clone with a few counts. V and J are TRBV7-2 and TRBJ1-5; TRBD1 matches at 7 bases. J was trimmed by 4 bases and V by 1 base; bases with no gene match: 7. The V gene's germline CDR1 is SGHTA and CDR2 FQGNSA. This CDR3 spans 16 amino acids. In nucleotides, the CDR3 is TGTGCCAGCAGCTTAGAGGAGGGGGCAGAAAATCAGCCCCAGCATTTT. Amino acid sequence: CASSLEEGAENQPQHF. The complete variable domain, with remaining parts taken from reference TRBV7-2 and TRBJ1-5, reads GAGVSQSPSNKVTEKGKDVELRCDPISGHTALYWYRQSLGQGLEFLIYFQGNSAPDKSGLPSDRFSAERTGGSVSTLTIQRTQQEDSAVYLCASSLEEGAENQPQHFGDGTRLSIL.

This sequence joins TRBV19 and TRBJ2-2; 8 bases line up with TRBD1. The CDR3 consists of 17 residues. Losses at the gene ends were 7 bases for V and 0 bases for J; bases not matched to a gene: 10. Germline CDR1 is LNHDA and CDR2 is SQIVND (reference sequence). The CDR3 is CASIPELGQANTGELFF. As DNA, the CDR3 is TGTGCCAGTATACCCGAATTGGGACAGGCGAACACCGGGGAGCTGTTTTTT.

This clone has a count of ten or more. This chain connects TRBV7-2 to TRBJ2-1; D is ambiguous. CDR1 and CDR2 from the germline V gene are SGHTA and FQGNSA. Trimming took 1 base from V and 3 from J, leaving 10 bases between them. This CDR3 spans 15 amino acids. The CDR3 protein is CASSLVADLYNEQFF. CDR3 bases: TGTGCCAGCAGCTTAGTGGCGGATCTCTACAATGAGCAGTTCTTC. The full variable domain, in which reference TRBV7-2 and TRBJ2-1 provide the parts outside the CDR3, is GAGVSQSPSNKVTEKGKDVELRCDPISGHTALYWYRQSLGQGLEFLIYFQGNSAPDKSGLPSDRFSAERTGGSVSTLTIQRTQQEDSAVYLCASSLVADLYNEQFFGPGTRLTVL.

The V call is TRBV4-1, the J call TRBJ1-6, with 7 bases lining up with TRBD1. The germline gives CDR1 MGHRA, CDR2 YSYEKL. The CDR3 contains 17 residues. With 4 bases clipped from V and 9 bases from J, the junction kept 15 bases outside the gene matches. Written as DNA, the CDR3 is TGCGCCAGCAGCCCCACCGGGACAGCTTTAATCGTTTCACCCCTCCACTTT. It encodes CASSPTGTALIVSPLHF.

Turning to this clone: Relative to the germline gene, one junction end is altered; a read error may explain this. The V call is TRBV7-9, the J call TRBJ1-2, with D possibly matching TRBD1 (5 bases). Per germline, CDR1 SEHNR and CDR2 FQNEAQ (reference sequence). The length of the CDR3 is 14 residues. The CDR3 DNA follows: TGTGCCAGCAGCTTAGATGGGGGACTCTATGGCCACACCTTC. It encodes CASSLDGGLYGHTF.

V usage is TRBV5-4 and J usage is TRBJ2-7; D is possibly TRBD1 (6 bases). The V end was cut by 4 bases, the J end by 9 bases, with 11 bases between. This CDR3 comprises 11 residues. Germline assignment: CDR1 SGHNT and CDR2 YYREEE (reference sequence). CDR3 in amino acids: CASSTDSRQYF. In DNA form, the CDR3 reads TGTGCCAGCAGCACGGACAGTCGGCAGTACTTC.

The chain joins TRBV7-2 to TRBJ1-2, with 8 bases matching TRBD1. The CDR3 is 14 amino acids. J gave up 7 bases and V 2 bases, and 6 bases lay outside the gene matches. Germline-derived CDR1 and CDR2 are SGHTA and FQGNSA. DNA of the CDR3: TGTGCCAGCAGCTTAATGACAGGGGACAGTGGCTACACCTTC. Its translation is CASSLMTGDSGYTF.

The chain carries TRBV9 and TRBJ2-5; perhaps TRBD2 as D (5 bases). Deletions cut 3 bases from V and 1 base from J, with 10 bases between. The CDR3 totals 14 residues. The germline V gene has CDR1 SGDLS and CDR2 YYNGEE. The CDR3 loop is CASSARGSQETQYF. Here the CDR3 DNA reads TGTGCCAGCAGCGCCCGAGGGTCCCAAGAGACCCAGTACTTC.

This clone turned up a few times. The chain joins TRBV30 to TRBJ2-7, with D tentatively TRBD1 (8 bases). The germline gives CDR1 GTSNPN, CDR2 SVGIG (reference sequence). The length of the CDR3 is 15 residues. The ends were cut back, 2 bases at V and 2 bases at J, with 16 bases in the middle. CDR3 region: CAWSHRGRAPYEQYF. The CDR3 DNA reads as TGTGCCTGGAGTCACAGGGGGAGGGCCCCCTACGAGCAGTACTTC.

The CDR3 spells CASSPEPDTEQYF. The CDR3 DNA is TGCGCCAGCAGCCCTGAACCAGACACCGAGCAGTACTTC. This chain connects TRBV5-1 to TRBJ2-7, with D hard to call. Trimming cost V 4 bases and J 6 bases, with 14 bases left between them. This CDR3 is built from 13 residues. Germline V gene data show CDR1 as SGHRS and CDR2 as YFSETQ. The whole variable domain, remainder taken from reference TRBV5-1 and TRBJ2-7, is KAGVTQTPRYLIKTRGQQVTLSCSPISGHRSVSWYQQTPGQGLQFLFEYFSETQRNKGNFPGRFSGRQFSNSRSEMNVSTLELGDSALYLCASSPEPDTEQYFGPGTRLTVT.

This chain joins TRBV29-1 and TRBJ1-1; D is uncertain. Trimming stripped 4 bases from V and 6 bases from J, with 18 bases between. The CDR3 sequence is 14 residues long. Germline lookup yields CDR1 SQVTM and CDR2 ANQGSEA. This chain's CDR3 is CSVAPRLASAEAFF. DNA of the CDR3: TGCAGCGTTGCCCCCCGTCTTGCGTCGGCTGAAGCTTTCTTT.

A few counts support this clone. The V gene is TRBV7-2, the J gene TRBJ2-6; 8 bases match TRBD1. The CDR3 extends over 16 amino acids. Germline CDR1 is SGHTA and CDR2 is FQGNSA. J lost 4 bases, V lost 1 base, and 3 bases had no gene match. CDR3 nucleotide sequence: TGTGCCAGCAGCTTAGAGGACAGGGCCGGGGCCAACGTCCTGACTTTC. Amino acid sequence: CASSLEDRAGANVLTF.

The V and J genes are TRBV4-2 and TRBJ2-3, with 9 bases identical to TRBD2. CDR3 length equals 17 residues. The germline V gene has CDR1 LGHNA and CDR2 YNFKEQ. The junction had 7 bases not matched to a gene; V was cut back by 2 bases and J by 1 base. CDR3 nucleotide sequence: TGTGCCAGCAGCCAACGGTTAGCGGGGGTAGGCACAGATACGCAGTATTTT. It encodes CASSQRLAGVGTDTQYF.